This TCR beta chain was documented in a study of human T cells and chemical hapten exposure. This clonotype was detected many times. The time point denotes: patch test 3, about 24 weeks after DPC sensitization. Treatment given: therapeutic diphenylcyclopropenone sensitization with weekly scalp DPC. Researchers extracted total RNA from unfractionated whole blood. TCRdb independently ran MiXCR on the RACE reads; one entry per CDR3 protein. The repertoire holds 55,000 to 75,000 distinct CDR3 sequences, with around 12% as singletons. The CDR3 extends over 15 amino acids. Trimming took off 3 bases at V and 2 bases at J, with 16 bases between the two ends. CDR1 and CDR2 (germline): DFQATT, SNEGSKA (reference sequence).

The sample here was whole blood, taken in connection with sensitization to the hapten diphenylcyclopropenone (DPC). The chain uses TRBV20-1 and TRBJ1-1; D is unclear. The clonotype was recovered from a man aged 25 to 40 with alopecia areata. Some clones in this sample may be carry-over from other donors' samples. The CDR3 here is CSASRPSAPNTEAFF. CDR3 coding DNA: TGCAGTGCTAGTCGGCCGTCAGCTCCTAACACTGAAGCTTTCTTT.